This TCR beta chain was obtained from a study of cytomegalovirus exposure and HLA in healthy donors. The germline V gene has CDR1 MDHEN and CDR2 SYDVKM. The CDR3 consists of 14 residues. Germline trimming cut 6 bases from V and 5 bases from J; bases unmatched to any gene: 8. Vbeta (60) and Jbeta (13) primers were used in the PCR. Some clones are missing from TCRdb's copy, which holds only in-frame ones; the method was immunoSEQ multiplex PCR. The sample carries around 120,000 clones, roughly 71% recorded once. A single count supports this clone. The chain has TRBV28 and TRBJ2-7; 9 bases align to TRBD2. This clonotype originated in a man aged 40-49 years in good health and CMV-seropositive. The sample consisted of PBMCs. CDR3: CASSTGTSIDEQYF. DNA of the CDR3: TGTGCCAGCAGCACCGGGACTAGCATCGACGAGCAGTACTTC.